This entry lists 28 T cell receptor beta chains sequenced from one sample in a study of T cells in Graves' hyperthyroidism and ophthalmopathy. RNA transcripts were the template for amplifying TCR beta CDR3 regions. HTBI primers were employed in a first-round RT-PCR of the TCR CDR3. TCRdb analysed the multiplex PCR reads with MiXCR anew, one entry per CDR3 protein. In the table there are 350,000 or so distinct CDR3 sequences, 15% to 20% of which are singletons. The sequencing input was blood. The receptors stem from a middle-aged woman with Graves' ophthalmopathy.

This clonotype was picked up many times. J is TRBJ1-1 and V is TRBV12-3 or TRBV12-4; D call uncertain. V was clipped by 2 bases and J by 1 base, with 11 bases between them. This CDR3 spans 15 amino acids. CDR3 bases: TGTGCCAGCAGTTTACGGGTTTCTGCGAACACTGAAGCTTTCTTT. Translation: CASSLRVSANTEAFF.

This clonotype was detected many times. The genes are TRBV20-1 and TRBJ2-7, with 11 bases aligning to TRBD1. The ends lost 6 bases at V and 2 bases at J; junction bases unmatched: 3. The CDR3 extends over 13 amino acids. Germline V gene lookup returns CDR1 DFQATT and CDR2 SNEGSKA (reference sequence). The CDR3, as DNA: TGCAGTGCGTGGGACAGGGGGACCTACGAGCAGTACTTC. This translates into CSAWDRGTYEQYF.

This clonotype was picked up a small number of times. This chain connects TRBV28 to TRBJ2-4, with D tentatively TRBD1 (6 bases). The CDR3 is made up of 16 amino acids. The germline V gene has CDR1 MDHEN and CDR2 SYDVKM. V lost 2 bases and J lost 0, with 11 bases in between. CDR3 coding DNA: TGTGCCAGCAGTTTAGGGGGCTTGGAAGCCAAAAACATTCAGTACTTC. Translating it yields CASSLGGLEAKNIQYF.

This clonotype was detected ten times or more. V is TRBV2 and J is TRBJ2-5, with 7 nucleotides matching TRBD2. V lost 8 bases and J lost 10; bases outside the gene matches: 7. Germline V gene lookup returns CDR1 SNHLY and CDR2 FYNNEI. There are 11 residues in the CDR3. The CDR3 DNA reads TGTGCCAGCCGGGGGGAGAAGATCCAGTACTTC. This translates into CASRGEKIQYF.

The chain uses TRBV28 and TRBJ1-2; no firm D call. V was shortened by 7 bases and J by 7 bases, with 13 bases between the two germline ends. This CDR3 region has 12 residues. CDR1 MDHEN and CDR2 SYDVKM come from the germline V gene. The CDR3 sequence is CASNSGKGGYTF. The CDR3 nucleotides read TGTGCCAGCAACTCCGGAAAGGGTGGCTACACCTTC.

In this sample, this clonotype turned up many times. The DNA for the CDR3 is TGCAGCGCCCAGGCCTACCGAGGGGACTACGAGCAGTACTTC. This gives the protein CSAQAYRGDYEQYF. J is TRBJ2-7 and V is TRBV29-1; either TRBD1 or TRBD2 may supply D (5 bases each). V dropped 7 bases and J dropped 3 bases, with 19 bases sitting between them. The germline CDR1 and CDR2 sequences are SQVTM and ANQGSEA. The length of the CDR3 is 14 residues.

This clonotype appeared many times. The rearrangement joins TRBV6-4 to TRBJ1-1; maybe TRBD1 (5 bases). V was shortened by 6 bases and J by 0 bases, with 23 bases between the two germline ends. The CDR3 consists of 18 residues. The germline gives CDR1 MRHNA, CDR2 SNTAGT. Written as DNA, the CDR3 is TGTGCCAGCAGGCCCCCGTCACGAGGGGCCGCCTTGAACACTGAAGCTTTCTTT. This sequence encodes CASRPPSRGAALNTEAFF.

This clonotype occurred many times. The chain uses TRBV7-2 and TRBJ2-7; 7 nucleotides match TRBD2. CDR3 size: 14 residues. From germline, CDR1 is SGHTA and CDR2 FQGNSA. Trimming removed 5 bases from V and 2 bases from J; junction bases left unmatched: 6. DNA of the CDR3: TGTGCCAGCAGCCCGACTAGCCTCACCTACGAGCAGTACTTC. This codes for CASSPTSLTYEQYF. Drawing the rest from reference TRBV7-2 and TRBJ2-7, the complete variable domain is GAGVSQSPSNKVTEKGKDVELRCDPISGHTALYWYRQSLGQGLEFLIYFQGNSAPDKSGLPSDRFSAERTGGSVSTLTIQRTQQEDSAVYLCASSPTSLTYEQYFGPGTRLTVT.

This clonotype came up many times. The V gene is TRBV24-1, the J gene TRBJ1-5, with D unclear. V lost 3 bases and J 3 bases, leaving 5 bases between the germline ends. The CDR3 has 13 amino acids. Germline V gives CDR1 KGHDR, CDR2 SFDVKD. The CDR3 spells CATSDPPNQPQHF. The DNA of the CDR3 is TGTGCCACCAGTGATCCCCCCAATCAGCCCCAGCATTTT.

This rearrangement joins TRBV6-5 to TRBJ2-1; D may be TRBD1 or TRBD2 (6 bases each). Trimming cost V 0 bases and J 7 bases, with 13 bases left between them. CDR1 is MNHEY, CDR2 SVGAGI, per germline. The CDR3 spans 15 residues. In nucleotides, the CDR3 is TGTGCCAGCAGTTACTCGATTCGGGGGCCTAATGAGCAGTTCTTC. Encoded protein: CASSYSIRGPNEQFF.

The chain is built from TRBV28 and TRBJ1-5; TRBD1 matches 7 bases. V dropped 4 bases and J dropped 5; count of bases not matched to a gene: 11. CDR3 length: 16 amino acids. Germline V gene data show CDR1 as MDHEN and CDR2 as SYDVKM. CDR3 sequence (DNA): TGTGCCAGCAGTTCCTTCGACAGGGTTTTGTATCAGCCCCAGCATTTT. Protein sequence: CASSSFDRVLYQPQHF.

This clonotype has a count of ten or more. This chain uses TRBV6-7 with TRBJ1-2, with D uncertain. TRBV6-7 is flagged as an ORF with uncertain function. This CDR3 comprises 15 residues. V was pared by 8 bases and J by 7 bases, with 23 bases between. The CDR3 DNA sequence: TGTGCCAGCGGTGTGCTCTCGGCAAAAGATGGTGGCTACACCTTC. It translates to CASGVLSAKDGGYTF.

J is TRBJ2-7 and V is TRBV18, with 7 positions matching TRBD2. The CDR3 is 17 amino acids. The junction had 14 bases not matched to a gene; V was cut back by 4 bases and J by 2 bases. Germline V gene data show CDR1 as KGHSH and CDR2 as LQKENI. The CDR3 is CASSREGSHVFPYEQYF. The CDR3 DNA follows: TGTGCCAGCTCACGGGAGGGTAGCCATGTGTTCCCCTACGAGCAGTACTTC.

This clonotype was recorded at least ten times. This chain connects TRBV27 to TRBJ2-2; D gene unclear. CDR1 MNHEY and CDR2 SMNVEV come from the germline V gene (reference sequence). V dropped 7 bases and J dropped 0 bases, with 3 bases sitting between them. The CDR3 consists of 12 residues. The CDR3 DNA sequence: TGTGCCAGCAAGGCGAACACCGGGGAGCTGTTTTTT. It translates to CASKANTGELFF.

This clonotype was counted many times. This chain connects TRBV7-2 to TRBJ2-5, with D uncertain. Trimming cost V 1 base and J 2 bases, with 2 bases left between them. CDR1 and CDR2 (germline): SGHTA, FQGNSA. CDR3 length: 12 residues. The DNA of the CDR3 is TGTGCCAGCAGCTTAGTTCAAGAGACCCAGTACTTC. Translation gives CASSLVQETQYF.

This clonotype was counted ten times or more. The CDR3 DNA reads TGTGCCAGCAGTTTAGGGACTAGCGGGAGGGCCCACGAGCAGTACTTC. Protein product: CASSLGTSGRAHEQYF. V usage is TRBV28 and J usage is TRBJ2-7, with 16 bases matching TRBD2. CDR3 length equals 16 residues. V shed 2 bases and J 5 bases; nucleotides not matched to a gene: 3. Germline V gene lookup returns CDR1 MDHEN and CDR2 SYDVKM.

V gene TRBV19 combines with J gene TRBJ1-5, with D possibly TRBD1 on 5 matching bases. The length of the CDR3 is 16 residues. Germline V CDR1 and CDR2: LNHDA, SQIVND (reference sequence). V was clipped by 6 bases and J by 5 bases, with 20 bases between them. The CDR3 coding sequence is TGTGCCAGTAGAATCTCCATGGGGGTTCTGGATCAGCCCCAGCATTTT. Its translation is CASRISMGVLDQPQHF.

This clonotype was seen ten or more times. CDR3 loop: CASSLGAGEPYEQYF. In DNA, the CDR3 is TGTGCCAGCAGCTTAGGGGCAGGGGAACCCTACGAGCAGTACTTC. This chain joins TRBV7-8 and TRBJ2-7, with a tentative D call TRBD1 (6 bases). The V end lost 1 base, the J end lost 2 bases, and 12 bases lay between the germline ends. Germline-derived CDR1 and CDR2 are SGHVS and FQNEAQ. The CDR3 runs to 15 residues.

At least ten counts were recorded for this clonotype. The CDR3, as DNA: TGTGCCAGCACCTACGGGGGCACTGAAGCTTTCTTT. Protein: CASTYGGTEAFF. The chain joins TRBV6-2 or TRBV6-3 to TRBJ1-1; possibly TRBD1 for D (5 bases). The CDR3 consists of 12 residues. CDR1 MNHEY and CDR2 SVGEGT come from the germline V gene. V lost 7 bases and J lost 4, with 10 bases in between.

In this sample, this clonotype turned up a few times. V gene TRBV7-3 combines with J gene TRBJ2-5, with TRBD2 as a possible D gene (5 bases). The CDR3 has 14 amino acids. V lost 2 bases and J 6 bases, leaving 13 bases between the germline ends. Germline V gene data show CDR1 as SGHTA and CDR2 as FQGTGA. The CDR3 DNA reads as TGTGCCAGCAGCTTATCGGACGGGAAACAGACCCAGTACTTC. This translates into CASSLSDGKQTQYF. Using reference TRBV7-3 and TRBJ2-5 for the parts outside the CDR3, the full variable domain is GAGVSQTPSNKVTEKGKYVELRCDPISGHTALYWYRQSLGQGPEFLIYFQGTGAADDSGLPNDRFFAVRPEGSVSTLKIQRTERGDSAVYLCASSLSDGKQTQYFGPGTRLLVL.

V usage is TRBV6-1 and J usage is TRBJ2-5; D is uncertain. Trimming cost V 0 bases and J 5 bases, with 16 bases left between them. CDR1 is MNHNS and CDR2 is SASEGT in the germline V gene. The CDR3 has 16 residues. The CDR3: CASSEALRANLETQYF. CDR3 bases: TGTGCCAGCAGTGAAGCGCTTCGGGCCAACCTGGAGACCCAGTACTTC.

This clonotype has just a few counts. This rearrangement joins TRBV6-1 to TRBJ2-7, with 7 bases identical to TRBD2. From germline, CDR1 is MNHNS and CDR2 SASEGT. J gave up 4 bases and V 5 bases, and 11 bases lay outside the gene matches. This CDR3 has 15 residues. This chain's CDR3 is CASSTRTNGRYEQYF. CDR3 nucleotide sequence: TGTGCCAGCAGTACCAGGACTAACGGGAGGTACGAGCAGTACTTC.

This clonotype was seen repeatedly, ten times or more. The rearrangement links TRBV25-1 to TRBJ2-2, with 8 bases matching TRBD2. Germline V gene lookup returns CDR1 MGHDK and CDR2 SYGVNS. The CDR3 is 21 amino acids. The V and J ends lost 1 base and 4 bases, in that order; junction bases with no gene match: 20. The CDR3 loop is CASSEFFQGLKTSEFTGELFF. The CDR3 nucleotides read TGTGCCAGCAGTGAATTCTTCCAGGGCTTAAAGACTAGCGAGTTCACCGGGGAGCTGTTTTTT.

This clonotype has at least ten counts. A junction boundary mismatches the germline segment, possibly from a read error. CDR3 amino acids: CASGFPRQTYEQYF. The CDR3 nucleotides read TGTGCCAGCGGTTTCCCTCGACAGACCTACGAGCAGTACTTC. The chain carries TRBV28 and TRBJ2-7; weak D call: TRBD1 (5 bases). Looked up from germline, CDR1 is MDHEN and CDR2 is SYDVKM. CDR3 length equals 14 residues.

This clonotype was seen repeatedly, ten times or more. The chain couples TRBV20-1 to TRBJ1-1; tentative D call: TRBD1 (5 bases). Germline V gene lookup returns CDR1 DFQATT and CDR2 SNEGSKA (reference sequence). The CDR3 consists of 11 residues. The V end lost 6 bases, the J end lost 10 bases, and 15 bases lay between the germline ends. The CDR3 spells CSAAGHEGAFF. The CDR3 bases are TGCAGTGCCGCCGGACACGAGGGAGCTTTCTTT.

Many counts were recorded for this clonotype. The rearrangement links TRBV9 to TRBJ2-7; no clear D. Trimming stripped 3 bases from V and 2 bases from J, with 18 bases between. CDR1 SGDLS and CDR2 YYNGEE come from the germline V gene. CDR3 length equals 16 residues. This chain's CDR3 is CASSATPRANPYEQYF. The DNA of the CDR3 is TGTGCCAGCAGCGCCACACCAAGGGCGAACCCCTACGAGCAGTACTTC.

This clonotype was detected ten times or more. This chain uses TRBV28 with TRBJ1-5; D gene ambiguous. From germline, CDR1 is MDHEN and CDR2 SYDVKM. V shed 7 bases and J shed 0 bases, with 10 bases lying between them. This CDR3 contains 14 residues. The CDR3 here is CASKGYGSNQPQHF. Here the CDR3 DNA reads TGTGCCAGCAAAGGTTACGGTAGCAATCAGCCCCAGCATTTT.

In this sample, this clonotype turned up many times. The V and J genes are TRBV29-1 and TRBJ1-1, with 8 bases fitting TRBD1. CDR1 SQVTM and CDR2 ANQGSEA come from the germline V gene. The CDR3 extends over 11 amino acids. After removal of 7 bases from V and 10 bases from J, the junction contained 8 bases not matched to a gene. CDR3: CSAGTGNRAFF. DNA of the CDR3: TGCAGCGCGGGGACAGGCAACAGAGCTTTCTTT.